This T cell receptor (beta chain) was captured in a study of human thymus T cells. CDR3 length: 15 residues. V lost 7 bases and J lost 1, with 16 bases in between. Germline V gives CDR1 SGHTA, CDR2 FQGTGA. The thymus was resected at corrective cardiac surgery. Profiling relied on immunoSEQ multiplex PCR, and the TCRdb table lists in-frame clones only, not all of them. This table holds 55,000 to 85,000 clones, 95% found once. The sample was thymus tissue. The source is a girl in the first two years of life with a congenital heart defect but otherwise immunologically healthy. The V gene is TRBV7-3, the J gene TRBJ1-2; D may be TRBD1 (6 bases). Here the CDR3 DNA reads TGTGCCAGCACCAATAGGGGGGGCCTTAACTATGGCTACACCTTC. This sequence encodes CASTNRGGLNYGYTF.